This T cell receptor beta chain was captured by sequencing in a study of cytomegalovirus exposure and HLA in healthy donors. This clone occurred a few times. The CDR3 consists of 13 residues. In germline, CDR1 is MNHEY, CDR2 SVGAGI. The germline V and J ends were trimmed by 0 bases and 2 bases, with 4 bases remaining between them. PCR used 60 Vbeta primers and 13 Jbeta primers. Assay: immunoSEQ multiplex PCR; the TCRdb copy retains only in-frame clones and omits some. The table records fewer than 150,000 clones, around 70% of them present only once. The origin of this receptor is a woman aged 40 to 50 in good health and CMV-seropositive. The J gene is TRBJ2-5, the V gene TRBV6-5, with D uncertain. Sequenced: PBMCs. CDR3 amino acids: CASSYSLQETQYF. CDR3 bases: TGTGCCAGCAGTTACTCACTTCAAGAGACCCAGTACTTC.